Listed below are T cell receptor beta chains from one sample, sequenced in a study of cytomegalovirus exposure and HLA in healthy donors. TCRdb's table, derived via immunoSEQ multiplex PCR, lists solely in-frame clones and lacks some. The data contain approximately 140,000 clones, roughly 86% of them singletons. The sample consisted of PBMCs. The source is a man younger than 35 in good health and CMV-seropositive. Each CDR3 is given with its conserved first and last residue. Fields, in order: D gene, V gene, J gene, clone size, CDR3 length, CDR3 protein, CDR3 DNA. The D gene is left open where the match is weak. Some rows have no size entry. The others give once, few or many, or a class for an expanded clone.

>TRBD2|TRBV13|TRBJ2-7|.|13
CASTYSGYYEQYF
TGTGCCAGCACCTATAGCGGGTACTACGAGCAGTACTTC
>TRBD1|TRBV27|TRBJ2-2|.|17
CASSEQGARANTGELFF
TGTGCCAGCTCCGAACAGGGGGCGCGGGCGAACACCGGGGAGCTGTTTTTT
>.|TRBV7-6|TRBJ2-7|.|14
CASSLAGSSYEQYF
TGTGCCAGCAGCTTAGCGGGGAGCTCCTACGAGCAGTACTTC
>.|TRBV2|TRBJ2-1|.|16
CASSVTRRRSYNEQFF
TGTGCCAGCAGTGTAACACGTCGGAGATCCTACAATGAGCAGTTCTTC
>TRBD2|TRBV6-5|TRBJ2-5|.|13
CASRPLAGETQYF
TGTGCCAGCAGACCACTAGCGGGAGAGACCCAGTACTTC
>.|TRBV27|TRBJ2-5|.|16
CASSPAGGTAQETQYF
TGTGCCAGCAGTCCTGCTGGGGGGACTGCACAAGAGACCCAGTACTTC
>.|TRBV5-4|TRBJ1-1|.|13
CASSLESTRVAFF
TGTGCCAGCAGCTTGGAATCCACTAGGGTAGCTTTCTTT
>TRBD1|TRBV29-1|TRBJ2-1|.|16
CSVTGTGGNFRNEQFF
TGCAGCGTTACGGGGACAGGGGGGAACTTTCGCAATGAGCAGTTCTTC
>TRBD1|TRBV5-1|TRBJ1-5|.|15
CASSLGQGANQPQHF
TGCGCCAGCAGCTTGGGACAGGGGGCCAATCAGCCCCAGCATTTT
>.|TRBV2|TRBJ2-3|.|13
CASSELQDSPQYF
TGTGCCAGCAGTGAACTTCAGGATAGTCCGCAGTATTTT
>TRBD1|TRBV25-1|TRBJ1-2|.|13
CASSGTGVVGYTF
TGTGCCAGCAGTGGGACAGGGGTGGTAGGCTACACCTTC
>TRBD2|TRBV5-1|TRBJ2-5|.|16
CASSPGTSGGQETQYF
TGCGCCAGCAGCCCCGGGACTAGCGGAGGGCAAGAGACCCAGTACTTC
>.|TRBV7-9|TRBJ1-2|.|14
CASSLVQGRGGYTF
TGTGCCAGCAGCTTAGTACAGGGACGGGGTGGCTACACCTTC
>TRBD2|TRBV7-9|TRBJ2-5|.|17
CASSLGLAGGLTETQYF
TGTGCCAGCAGCCTTGGACTAGCGGGAGGGCTTACGGAGACCCAGTACTTC
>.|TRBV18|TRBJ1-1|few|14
CASSPTGGNTEAFF
TGTGCCAGCTCACCAACGGGAGGGAACACTGAAGCTTTCTTT
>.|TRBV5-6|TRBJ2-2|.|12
CATNRETGELFF
TGTGCCACTAACAGGGAAACCGGGGAGCTGTTTTTT
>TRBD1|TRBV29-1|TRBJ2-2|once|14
CSVDISGGYGELFF
TGCAGCGTTGACATTTCAGGGGGCTACGGGGAGCTGTTTTTT
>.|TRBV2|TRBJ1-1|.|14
CASGTAGGQVEAFF
TGTGCCAGCGGCACAGCGGGGGGGCAGGTTGAAGCTTTCTTT
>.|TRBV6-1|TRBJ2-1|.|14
CASRTTERANEQFF
TGTGCCAGCCGGACGACAGAAAGGGCCAATGAGCAGTTCTTC
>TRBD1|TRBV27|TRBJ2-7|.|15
CASSLSGTGDYEQYF
TGTGCCAGCAGTCTTTCCGGGACAGGAGATTACGAGCAGTACTTC
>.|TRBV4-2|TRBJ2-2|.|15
CASSQKQPNTGELFF
TGTGCCAGCAGCCAAAAGCAACCGAACACCGGGGAGCTGTTTTTT
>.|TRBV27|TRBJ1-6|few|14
CASSPDMRDSPLHF
TGTGCCAGCAGTCCTGACATGAGGGATTCACCCCTCCACTTT
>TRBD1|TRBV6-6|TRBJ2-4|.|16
CASSWGTGETKNIQYF
TGTGCCAGCAGTTGGGGGACAGGCGAAACCAAAAACATTCAGTACTTC
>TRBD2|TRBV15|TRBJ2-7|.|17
CATSRDWIAGGPGEQYF
TGTGCCACCAGCAGAGATTGGATAGCGGGAGGGCCAGGCGAGCAGTACTTC
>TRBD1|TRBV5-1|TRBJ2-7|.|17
CASSLGPDRVKGYEQYF
TGCGCCAGCAGCTTGGGGCCTGACAGGGTAAAGGGCTACGAGCAGTACTTC
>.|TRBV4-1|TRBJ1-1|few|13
CASSPAGNTEAFF
TGCGCCAGCAGCCCCGCGGGGAACACTGAAGCTTTCTTT
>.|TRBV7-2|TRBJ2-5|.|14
CASSLGSRKETQYF
TGTGCCAGCAGCTTAGGTTCCAGAAAAGAGACCCAGTACTTC
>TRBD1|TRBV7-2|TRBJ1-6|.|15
CASSLTPAGGMPLHF
TGTGCCAGCAGCTTAACCCCGGCAGGGGGAATGCCCCTCCACTTT
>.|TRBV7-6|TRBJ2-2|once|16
CASSALRAGNTGELFF
TGTGCCAGCAGCGCCCTCAGAGCGGGGAACACCGGGGAGCTGTTTTTT
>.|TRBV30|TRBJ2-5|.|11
CAWREGETQYF
TGTGCCTGGAGGGAGGGAGAGACCCAGTACTTC
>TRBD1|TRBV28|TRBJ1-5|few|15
CASRGPDRGNQPQHF
TGTGCCAGCAGGGGACCGGACAGGGGCAATCAGCCCCAGCATTTT
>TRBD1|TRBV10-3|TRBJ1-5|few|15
CAISVGDRGVQPQHF
TGTGCCATCAGTGTGGGGGACAGGGGAGTTCAGCCCCAGCATTTT
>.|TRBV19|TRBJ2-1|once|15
CASSILPSLENEQFF
TGTGCCAGTAGTATTCTCCCTAGCTTGGAGAATGAGCAGTTCTTC
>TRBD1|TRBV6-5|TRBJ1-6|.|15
CASSYRDRGDSPLHF
TGTGCCAGCAGTTACCGGGACAGGGGTGATTCACCCCTCCACTTT
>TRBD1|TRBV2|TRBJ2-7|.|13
CASTGTVSYEQYF
TGTGCCAGCACCGGGACAGTATCCTACGAGCAGTACTTC
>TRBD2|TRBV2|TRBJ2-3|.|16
CASSPTSGRGTDTQYF
TGTGCCAGCAGCCCAACTAGCGGGAGGGGCACAGATACGCAGTATTTT
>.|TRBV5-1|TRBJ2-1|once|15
CASSLDGISYNEQFF
TGCGCCAGCAGCTTGGACGGGATATCTTACAATGAGCAGTTCTTC
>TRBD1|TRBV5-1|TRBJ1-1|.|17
CASSLAVGQGERTEAFF
TGCGCCAGCAGCTTGGCCGTGGGACAGGGTGAACGGACTGAAGCTTTCTTT
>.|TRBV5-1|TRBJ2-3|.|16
CASSLERPGATDTQYF
TGCGCCAGCAGCTTGGAACGGCCAGGGGCCACAGATACGCAGTATTTT
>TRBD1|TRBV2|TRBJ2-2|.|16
CASSVRQGVNTGELFF
TGTGCCAGCAGTGTCCGGCAGGGGGTGAACACCGGGGAGCTGTTTTTT
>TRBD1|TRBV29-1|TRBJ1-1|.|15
CSVGEPGTDNTEAFF
TGCAGCGTGGGAGAACCCGGGACAGACAACACTGAAGCTTTCTTT
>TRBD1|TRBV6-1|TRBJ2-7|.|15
CASSESGTGAYEQYF
TGTGCCAGCAGTGAATCCGGGACAGGGGCTTACGAGCAGTACTTC
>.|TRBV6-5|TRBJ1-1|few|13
CASTTAMNTEAFF
TGTGCCAGCACTACAGCAATGAACACTGAAGCTTTCTTT
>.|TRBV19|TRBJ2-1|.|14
CASSLTGSAYEQFF
TGTGCCAGTTCCCTAACAGGGAGTGCATATGAGCAGTTCTTC
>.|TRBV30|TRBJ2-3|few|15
CAWEPGGFSTDTQYF
TGTGCCTGGGAGCCGGGCGGGTTTAGCACAGATACGCAGTATTTT
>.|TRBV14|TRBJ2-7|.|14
CASSQDWGSGEQYF
TGTGCCAGCAGCCAAGATTGGGGTTCGGGGGAGCAGTACTTC
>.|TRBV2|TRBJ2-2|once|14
CASRLTGPTGELFF
TGTGCCAGCAGACTCACAGGGCCCACCGGGGAGCTGTTTTTT
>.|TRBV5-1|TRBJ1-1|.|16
CASSWTTRERNTEAFF
TGCGCCAGCAGCTGGACCACCAGGGAACGGAACACTGAAGCTTTCTTT
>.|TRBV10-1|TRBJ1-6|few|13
CASSESSGYPLHF
TGCGCCAGCAGTGAGTCGTCAGGTTATCCCCTCCACTTT
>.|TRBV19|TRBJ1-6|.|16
CASSIIPDRYNSPLHF
TGTGCCAGTAGTATCATACCGGACAGATATAATTCACCCCTCCACTTT
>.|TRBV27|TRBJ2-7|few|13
CASRPGTLYEQYF
TGTGCCAGCAGACCCGGGACACTGTACGAGCAGTACTTC
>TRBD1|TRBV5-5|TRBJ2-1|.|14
CASVGTGEGDEQFF
TGTGCCAGCGTCGGGACAGGGGAAGGCGATGAGCAGTTCTTC
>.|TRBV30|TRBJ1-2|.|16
CAWITAGGRGAHGYTF
TGTGCCTGGATCACGGCGGGGGGCCGGGGGGCACATGGCTACACCTTC
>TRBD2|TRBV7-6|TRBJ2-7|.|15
CASSSRTSGSYEQYF
TGTGCCAGCAGCTCACGGACTAGCGGTTCCTACGAGCAGTACTTC
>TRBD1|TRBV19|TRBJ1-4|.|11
CASSAGTELFF
TGTGCCAGTAGTGCCGGGACAGAACTGTTTTTT
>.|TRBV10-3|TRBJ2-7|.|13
CAISEPPLRQQYF
TGTGCCATCAGTGAGCCCCCCCTGAGGCAGCAGTACTTC
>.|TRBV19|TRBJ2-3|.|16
CASSPGRRTGTDTQYF
TGTGCCAGTAGCCCGGGGAGGCGCACGGGGACAGATACGCAGTATTTT
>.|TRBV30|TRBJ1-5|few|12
CAWSFSTENQHF
TGTGCCTGGAGTTTCTCGACAGAGAACCAGCATTTT
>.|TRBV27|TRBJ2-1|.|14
CASSLGLGGNEQFF
TGTGCCAGCAGTTTAGGCCTTGGCGGCAATGAGCAGTTCTTC